This entry lists 30 T cell receptor beta chains sequenced from one sample in a study of spatial heterogeneity in lung cancer. One entry per CDR3 protein results from TCRdb running MiXCR on the 5' RACE reads. The data show tens of thousands of distinct CDR3 sequences, with 7% to 10% seen just once and less than 15% held by the top ten. Stated time point: sample taken at primary tumor resection. Unsorted whole RNA of tumor, nontumor lung or frozen PBMC was sequenced. This specimen consisted of PBMCs, obtained at surgery. These receptors all come from a female donor with early-stage non-small cell lung cancer.

This clonotype was found many times. The chain employs TRBV10-3 and TRBJ2-7, with 8 bases identical to TRBD2. Germline V gives CDR1 ENHRY, CDR2 SYGVKD. This CDR3 region has 15 residues. V shed 10 bases and J 5 bases; nucleotides not matched to a gene: 16. The CDR3 DNA reads as TGTGCCACGCGCCCCCAGGCGGGAGGTCCCGACGAGCAGTACTTC. Translation gives CATRPQAGGPDEQYF.

This clonotype was observed at least ten times. CDR3 sequence reads: CATRVEAADTGELFF. The CDR3 DNA reads as TGTGCCACCAGGGTCGAGGCGGCGGACACCGGGGAGCTGTTTTTT. J is TRBJ2-2 and V is TRBV24-1; D remains ambiguous. The CDR3 consists of 15 residues. The germline V and J ends were trimmed by 7 bases and 3 bases, with 14 bases remaining between them. CDR1 and CDR2 from the germline V gene are KGHDR and SFDVKD.

The J gene is TRBJ1-4, the V gene TRBV6-5; the D gene is possibly TRBD1 (5 bases). CDR1 MNHEY and CDR2 SVGAGI come from the germline V gene. The CDR3 totals 13 residues. V lost 0 bases and J lost 10, with 9 bases in between. For the CDR3, the DNA is TGTGCCAGCAGTTACTCCTCCGGGGGAAAACTGTTTTTT. This encodes CASSYSSGGKLFF.

The chain links TRBV11-2 to TRBJ1-1; D perhaps matches TRBD1 (5 bases). Trimming cost V 4 bases and J 4 bases, with 13 bases left between them. Looked up from germline, CDR1 is SGHAT and CDR2 is FQNNGV. The CDR3 is 14 residues long. The CDR3 protein is CASSSLGESTEAFF. The CDR3 coding sequence is TGTGCCAGCAGCTCCCTAGGGGAGAGCACTGAAGCTTTCTTT.

CDR3 DNA sequence: TGTGCCAGCAGCCCCATGGGGTCAGCAGAGACCCAGTACTTC. This encodes CASSPMGSAETQYF. The V and J genes are TRBV7-3 and TRBJ2-5, with no clear D. V lost 5 bases and J lost 4, with 14 bases in between. Germline assignment: CDR1 SGHTA and CDR2 FQGTGA. The CDR3 covers 14 residues. The complete variable domain, with remaining parts taken from reference TRBV7-3 and TRBJ2-5, reads GAGVSQTPSNKVTEKGKYVELRCDPISGHTALYWYRQSLGQGPEFLIYFQGTGAADDSGLPNDRFFAVRPEGSVSTLKIQRTERGDSAVYLCASSPMGSAETQYFGPGTRLLVL.

The J gene is TRBJ1-5, the V gene TRBV12-3 or TRBV12-4, with D unresolved. This CDR3 region has 15 residues. Trimming cost V 3 bases and J 6 bases, with 15 bases left between them. In DNA form, the CDR3 reads TGTGCCAGCAGTTTGGGAGGTGATCGGGGTCAGCCCCAGCATTTT. Its protein is CASSLGGDRGQPQHF.

This clonotype was seen ten or more times. As DNA, the CDR3 is TGTGCCAGCAGACTCAGGGGGCGAGGGAAAGAAGATACGCAGTATTTT. Translated: CASRLRGRGKEDTQYF. This rearrangement joins TRBV3-1 to TRBJ2-3, with 8 bases aligning to TRBD1. CDR1 and CDR2 from the germline V gene are LGHDT and YNNKEL (reference sequence). The CDR3 spans 16 residues. Losses at the gene ends were 6 bases for V and 5 bases for J; bases not matched to a gene: 13.

This clonotype has a handful of counts. CDR3 protein: CASSMAGDLTGELFF. CDR3 coding DNA: TGTGCCAGTAGTATGGCGGGAGACCTCACCGGGGAGCTGTTTTTT. The J gene is TRBJ2-2, the V gene TRBV19; 7 nucleotides line up with TRBD2. The V gene's germline CDR1 is LNHDA and CDR2 SQIVND (reference sequence). The CDR3 has 15 residues. The V segment lost 3 bases and the J segment 4 bases; nucleotides outside the gene matches: 5.

This clonotype was observed many times. The rearrangement uses TRBV7-6 and TRBJ1-3; maybe TRBD1 (6 bases). Germline V gene lookup returns CDR1 SGHVS and CDR2 FNYEAQ. Trimming took off 4 bases at V and 4 bases at J, with 11 bases between the two ends. This CDR3 comprises 14 residues. The DNA of the CDR3 is TGTGCCAGCAGCTCAACAGGGTTCGGAAACACCATATATTTT. It codes for CASSSTGFGNTIYF. The whole variable domain, remainder taken from reference TRBV7-6 and TRBJ1-3, is GAGVSQSPRYKVTKRGQDVALRCDPISGHVSLYWYRQALGQGPEFLTYFNYEAQQDKSGLPNDRFSAERPEGSISTLTIQRTEQRDSAMYRCASSSTGFGNTIYFGEGSWLTVV.

This clonotype turned up a few times. V usage is TRBV7-3 and J usage is TRBJ2-1, with TRBD2 identical over 11 bases. The V gene end was trimmed by 5 bases and the J gene end by 5 bases; junction bases not matched to a gene: 5. CDR1 and CDR2 (germline): SGHTA, FQGTGA. The CDR3 consists of 15 residues. CDR3 sequence: CASSRVAGGHNEQFF. In nucleotides, the CDR3 is TGTGCCAGCAGCCGAGTAGCGGGGGGGCACAATGAGCAGTTCTTC. Variable domain in full (rest from reference TRBV7-3 and TRBJ2-1): GAGVSQTPSNKVTEKGKYVELRCDPISGHTALYWYRQSLGQGPEFLIYFQGTGAADDSGLPNDRFFAVRPEGSVSTLKIQRTERGDSAVYLCASSRVAGGHNEQFFGPGTRLTVL.

The chain employs TRBV7-2 and TRBJ2-5; D is ambiguous. There are 13 residues in the CDR3. Trimming took off 4 bases at V and 4 bases at J, with 10 bases between the two ends. Germline loops: CDR1 SGHTA, CDR2 FQGNSA. The CDR3 nucleotides are TGTGCCAGCAGCTGGGTATCGGGAGAGACCCAGTACTTC. The encoded protein is CASSWVSGETQYF. The entire variable domain, with the rest obtained from reference TRBV7-2 and TRBJ2-5, is as follows: GAGVSQSPSNKVTEKGKDVELRCDPISGHTALYWYRQSLGQGLEFLIYFQGNSAPDKSGLPSDRFSAERTGGSVSTLTIQRTQQEDSAVYLCASSWVSGETQYFGPGTRLLVL.

This clonotype was picked up many times. The rearrangement uses TRBV20-1 and TRBJ1-2; 7 bases are shared with TRBD1. The junction had 5 bases not matched to a gene; V was cut back by 6 bases and J by 10 bases. This CDR3 has 10 residues. Germline lookup yields CDR1 DFQATT and CDR2 SNEGSKA (reference sequence). For the CDR3, the DNA is TGCAGTGCGAGGGACAGATACTACACCTTC. Its protein is CSARDRYYTF.

This clonotype was recorded a few times. The J gene is TRBJ2-2, the V gene TRBV28; 7 nucleotides match TRBD1. CDR1 is MDHEN, CDR2 SYDVKM, per germline. After removal of 4 bases from V and 2 bases from J, the junction contained 10 bases not matched to a gene. The CDR3 is 17 amino acids. Written as DNA, the CDR3 is TGTGCCAGCAGTTGGATCAGGGGGTCGGGTAACACCGGGGAGCTGTTTTTT. It yields the protein CASSWIRGSGNTGELFF. The whole variable domain, filled in from reference TRBV28 and TRBJ2-2, reads DVKVTQSSRYLVKRTGEKVFLECVQDMDHENMFWYRQDPGLGLRLIYFSYDVKMKEKGDIPEGYSVSREKKERFSLILESASTNQTSMYLCASSWIRGSGNTGELFFGEGSRLTVL.

This clonotype was found many times. The rearrangement links TRBV20-1 to TRBJ1-5, with D possibly matching TRBD1 (6 bases). Trimming took 0 bases from V and 4 from J, leaving 10 bases between them. The germline V gene has CDR1 DFQATT and CDR2 SNEGSKA (reference sequence). The CDR3 is made up of 14 amino acids. The CDR3 loop is CSAREAGANQPQHF. The CDR3 DNA follows: TGCAGTGCTAGAGAGGCAGGGGCAAATCAGCCCCAGCATTTT.

The J gene is TRBJ2-3, the V gene TRBV20-1; 10 nucleotides line up with TRBD2. Trimming removed 3 bases from V and 3 bases from J; junction bases left unmatched: 3. Germline V gene data show CDR1 as DFQATT and CDR2 as SNEGSKA (reference sequence). The length of the CDR3 is 14 residues. CDR3 protein: CSARAGLATDTQYF. CDR3 in DNA: TGCAGTGCTAGGGCGGGACTAGCGACAGATACGCAGTATTTT.

The rearrangement uses TRBV9 and TRBJ1-1, with 8 bases identical to TRBD1. Germline V gives CDR1 SGDLS, CDR2 YYNGEE. This CDR3 region has 14 residues. With V trimmed by 4 bases and J by 8 bases, 10 bases remained unmatched. The DNA for the CDR3 is TGTGCCAGCAGCCCGACAGGGGCCCGACTCGAAGCTTTCTTT. Translation: CASSPTGARLEAFF.

A few counts support this clonotype. V and J are TRBV6-2 or TRBV6-3 and TRBJ2-5; 11 bases are shared with TRBD2. With 5 bases clipped from V and 1 base from J, the junction kept 12 bases outside the gene matches. Germline V CDR1 and CDR2: MNHEY, SVGEGT. The CDR3 has 18 amino acids. The CDR3 region is CASSAGKLAGGAQETQYF. In nucleotides, the CDR3 is TGTGCCAGCAGTGCTGGGAAGCTAGCGGGAGGAGCCCAAGAGACCCAGTACTTC.

Only a few counts were recorded for this clonotype. This chain connects TRBV2 to TRBJ1-6, with 7 bases that match TRBD1. Germline V gene lookup returns CDR1 SNHLY and CDR2 FYNNEI. With V trimmed by 5 bases and J by 0 bases, 4 bases remained unmatched. The CDR3 contains 16 residues. Written as DNA, the CDR3 is TGTGCCAGCAGTCCCAGGACAGGCTCCTATAATTCACCCCTCCACTTT. Translating it yields CASSPRTGSYNSPLHF.

This clonotype was counted only a few times. The V call is TRBV29-1, the J call TRBJ2-3, with 7 nucleotides matching TRBD2. This CDR3 region has 13 residues. J lost 6 bases, V lost 8 bases, and 11 bases had no gene match. CDR1 is SQVTM and CDR2 is ANQGSEA in the germline V gene. For the CDR3, the DNA is TGCAGCTCCACCGGGGGAGGGACCGATACGCAGTATTTT. This encodes CSSTGGGTDTQYF.

This clonotype came up many times. The CDR3 is CASSPGDRGGQETQYF. CDR3 in DNA: TGTGCCAGCAGTCCCGGGGACAGGGGAGGGCAAGAGACCCAGTACTTC. The chain links TRBV2 to TRBJ2-5; 10 positions agree with TRBD1. Germline V gives CDR1 SNHLY, CDR2 FYNNEI. This CDR3 comprises 16 residues. The ends lost 5 bases at V and 2 bases at J; junction bases unmatched: 8. The variable domain in full, completed from reference TRBV2 and TRBJ2-5, reads EPEVTQTPSHQVTQMGQEVILRCVPISNHLYFYWYRQILGQKVEFLVSFYNNEISEKSEIFDDQFSVERPDGSNFTLKIRSTKLEDSAMYFCASSPGDRGGQETQYFGPGTRLLVL.

In its sample, this clonotype was seen a few times. This chain links TRBV7-2 with TRBJ1-4, with D maybe TRBD1 (6 bases). This CDR3 has 13 residues. CDR1 is SGHTA, CDR2 FQGNSA, per germline. V dropped 5 bases and J dropped 12 bases, with 16 bases sitting between them. The CDR3 reads CASSLSRGVQLFF. The CDR3 coding sequence is TGTGCCAGCAGCCTGAGTAGGGGGGTGCAACTGTTTTTT.

This clonotype was seen a handful of times. V is TRBV2 and J is TRBJ2-1, with 8 bases identical to TRBD2. Germline V lookup: CDR1 SNHLY, CDR2 FYNNEI. V was pared by 2 bases and J by 2 bases, with 11 bases of the junction left unmatched. The CDR3 runs to 18 residues. In nucleotides, the CDR3 is TGTGCCAGCAGTGAAATCGCTTCTAGCGGGTGGACCTACAATGAGCAGTTCTTC. Translation: CASSEIASSGWTYNEQFF.

The chain employs TRBV2 and TRBJ1-2; 7 bases match TRBD1. V was clipped by 5 bases and J by 8 bases; unmatched bases: 8. CDR1 SNHLY and CDR2 FYNNEI come from the germline V gene. This CDR3 contains 13 residues. The CDR3 loop is CASSPQQGMGYTF. The CDR3 DNA sequence: TGTGCCAGCAGTCCCCAACAGGGGATGGGCTACACCTTC.

V and J are TRBV6-5 and TRBJ2-7; 7 nucleotides agree with TRBD2. The germline V gene encodes CDR1 MNHEY and CDR2 SVGAGI. The CDR3 is made up of 15 amino acids. With V trimmed by 0 bases and J by 4 bases, 6 bases remained unmatched. CDR3 bases: TGTGCCAGCAGTTACTCCCCGTACGGGGGGTACGAGCAGTACTTC. Protein product: CASSYSPYGGYEQYF.

This clonotype was counted a few times. One end of the junction is discordant with germline, which a read error may explain. The genes are TRBV7-9 and TRBJ1-4; a possible D gene is TRBD1 (6 bases). From germline, CDR1 is SEHNR and CDR2 FQNEAQ (reference sequence). The CDR3 loop spans 15 amino acids. The CDR3 protein is CASSLETGTHEKLFF. The CDR3 nucleotides read TGTGCCAGCAGCTTAGAGACAGGAACTCATGAAAAACTGTTTTTT.

This clonotype was seen more than once but under ten times. The chain employs TRBV18 and TRBJ1-5, with TRBD1 as a possible D gene (6 bases). The CDR3 runs 15 residues. V was trimmed by 3 bases and J by 5 bases, leaving 14 bases between them. Germline V gene lookup returns CDR1 KGHSH and CDR2 LQKENI. This chain's CDR3 is CASSPLGTRDQPQHF. CDR3 in DNA: TGTGCCAGCTCACCGTTGGGGACAAGGGATCAGCCCCAGCATTTT. Supplemented by reference TRBV18 and TRBJ1-5, the full variable domain reads NAGVMQNPRHLVRRRGQEARLRCSPMKGHSHVYWYRQLPEEGLKFMVYLQKENIIDESGMPKERFSAEFPKEGPSILRIQQVVRGDSAAYFCASSPLGTRDQPQHFGDGTRLSIL.

This clonotype was counted at least ten times. The rearrangement uses TRBV6-4 and TRBJ1-1; D might be TRBD1 (5 bases). The V end was cut by 4 bases, the J end by 0 bases, with 9 bases between. The germline V gene encodes CDR1 MRHNA and CDR2 SNTAGT. The CDR3 totals 14 residues. CDR3 residues: CASSVSGMNTEAFF. CDR3 DNA: TGTGCCAGCAGTGTATCAGGGATGAACACTGAAGCTTTCTTT.

The V and J genes are TRBV9 and TRBJ2-7, with TRBD2 matching 10 bases. The CDR3 runs 16 residues. V trimming: 4 bases; J trimming: 5 bases; junction bases outside the gene matches: 12. Germline V gene sequence: CDR1 SGDLS, CDR2 YYNGEE. The chain's CDR3 is CASSPHGLAGVNEQYF. The CDR3 nucleotides are TGTGCCAGCAGCCCTCACGGTCTAGCGGGAGTGAACGAGCAGTACTTC.

V is TRBV24-1 and J is TRBJ1-4, with no clear D. The V and J ends lost 5 bases and 0 bases respectively, with 9 bases between them. CDR1 KGHDR and CDR2 SFDVKD come from the germline V gene. The CDR3 is 15 amino acids. The CDR3 here is CATSGAASTNEKLFF. In DNA form, the CDR3 reads TGTGCCACCAGTGGAGCGGCTTCAACTAATGAAAAACTGTTTTTT.

This clonotype was counted only a few times. The J gene is TRBJ1-2, the V gene TRBV3-1, with D uncertain. V lost 5 bases and J lost 6, with 7 bases in between. Germline assignment: CDR1 LGHDT and CDR2 YNNKEL (reference sequence). The CDR3 is made up of 11 amino acids. The CDR3 nucleotides are TGTGCCAGCAGCTTTTCTCATGGCTACACCTTC. Protein: CASSFSHGYTF. The full variable domain, rest sourced from reference TRBV3-1 and TRBJ1-2, is DTAVSQTPKYLVTQMGNDKSIKCEQNLGHDTMYWYKQDSKKFLKIMFSYNNKELIINETVPNRFSPKSPDKAHLNLHINSLELGDSAVYFCASSFSHGYTFGSGTRLTVV.